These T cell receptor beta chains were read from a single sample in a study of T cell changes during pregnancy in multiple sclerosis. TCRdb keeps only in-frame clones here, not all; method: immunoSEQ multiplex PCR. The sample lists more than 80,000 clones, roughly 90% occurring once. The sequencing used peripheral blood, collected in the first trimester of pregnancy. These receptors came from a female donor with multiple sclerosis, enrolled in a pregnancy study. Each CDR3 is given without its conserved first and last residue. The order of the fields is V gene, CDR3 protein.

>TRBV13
ASRAFRQTINNEQF
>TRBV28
ASGGLSGNTIY
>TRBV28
ASSLGQGGQPQH
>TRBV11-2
ASSLGTSGSGSVEQY
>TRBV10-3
AITEGQNNYGYT
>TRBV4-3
ASSGDRGAEAF
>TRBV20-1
SATGRSSAF
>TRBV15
ATKGAVNTGELF
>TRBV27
ASSATGGYGYT
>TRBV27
ASSPLSGVDEQY
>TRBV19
ASSIGTGGSYEQY
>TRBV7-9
ASSASGGAKNIQY
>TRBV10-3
AIRDGVLSDTEAF
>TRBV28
ASKVTSTDTQY
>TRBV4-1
ASSHRGGDIVNIQY
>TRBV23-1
ASSQYTGHEQY
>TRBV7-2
ASSPTPDNTGEKLF
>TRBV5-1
ASSLAGGTDTQY
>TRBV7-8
ASSYSDRGYEQY
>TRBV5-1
ASSLGQGIYEQY
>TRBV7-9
ASSLGGQRNQPQH
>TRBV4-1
ASSQEGGGEQY
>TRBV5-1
ASRSTGSYGYT
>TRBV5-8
ASSLVQGAHEQF
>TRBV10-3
AISASGTNNEQF
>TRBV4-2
ASSPPGQAYEQY
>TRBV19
ASSPAGYGYT
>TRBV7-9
ANGGQGENTEAF
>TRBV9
ASGTGSATEAF
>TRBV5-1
ASSGLAGPSSGEQF
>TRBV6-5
ASSFLLAGRPGEQY
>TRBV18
ASSPIQGAVEKLF
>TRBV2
ASSGGDRVNEQY
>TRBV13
ASSLRDRVNGYT